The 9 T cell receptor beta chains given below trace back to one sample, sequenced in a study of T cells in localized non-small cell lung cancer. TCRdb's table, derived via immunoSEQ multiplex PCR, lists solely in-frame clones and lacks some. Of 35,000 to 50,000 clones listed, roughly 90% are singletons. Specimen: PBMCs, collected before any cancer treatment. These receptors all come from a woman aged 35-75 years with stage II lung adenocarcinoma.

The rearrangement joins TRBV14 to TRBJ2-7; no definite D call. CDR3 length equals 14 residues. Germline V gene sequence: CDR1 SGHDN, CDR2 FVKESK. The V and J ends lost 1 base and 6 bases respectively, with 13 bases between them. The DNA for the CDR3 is TGTGCCAGCAGCCAAGTAATACAAGGCGGCGAGCAGTACTTC. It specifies CASSQVIQGGEQYF.

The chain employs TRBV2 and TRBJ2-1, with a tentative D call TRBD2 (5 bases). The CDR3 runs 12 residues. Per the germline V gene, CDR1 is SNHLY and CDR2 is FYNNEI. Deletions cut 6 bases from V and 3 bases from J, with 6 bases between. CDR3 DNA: TGTGCCAGCAGGAGGGACTACAATGAGCAGTTCTTC. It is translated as CASRRDYNEQFF.

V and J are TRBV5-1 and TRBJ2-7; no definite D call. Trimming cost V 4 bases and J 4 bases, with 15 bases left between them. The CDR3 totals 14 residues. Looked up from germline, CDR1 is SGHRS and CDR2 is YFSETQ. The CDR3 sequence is CASSPPKRPYEQYF. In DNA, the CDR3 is TGCGCCAGCAGCCCTCCTAAGCGACCGTACGAGCAGTACTTC. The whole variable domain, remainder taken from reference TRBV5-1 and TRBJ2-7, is KAGVTQTPRYLIKTRGQQVTLSCSPISGHRSVSWYQQTPGQGLQFLFEYFSETQRNKGNFPGRFSGRQFSNSRSEMNVSTLELGDSALYLCASSPPKRPYEQYFGPGTRLTVT.

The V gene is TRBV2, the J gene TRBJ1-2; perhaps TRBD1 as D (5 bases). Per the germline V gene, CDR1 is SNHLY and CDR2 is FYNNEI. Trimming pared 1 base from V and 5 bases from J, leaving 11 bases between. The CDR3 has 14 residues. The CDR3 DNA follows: TGTGCCAGCAGTGAAGGGACACAAGGTTATGGCTACACCTTC. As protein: CASSEGTQGYGYTF.

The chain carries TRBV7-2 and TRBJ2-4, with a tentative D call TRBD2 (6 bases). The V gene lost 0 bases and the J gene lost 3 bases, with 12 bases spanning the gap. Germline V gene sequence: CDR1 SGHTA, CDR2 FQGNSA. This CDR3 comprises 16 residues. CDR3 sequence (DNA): TGTGCCAGCAGCTTAGCGGGTGCGGGGTACAAAAACATTCAGTACTTC. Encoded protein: CASSLAGAGYKNIQYF. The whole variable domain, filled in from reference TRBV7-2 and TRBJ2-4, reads GAGVSQSPSNKVTEKGKDVELRCDPISGHTALYWYRQSLGQGLEFLIYFQGNSAPDKSGLPSDRFSAERTGGSVSTLTIQRTQQEDSAVYLCASSLAGAGYKNIQYFGAGTRLSVL.

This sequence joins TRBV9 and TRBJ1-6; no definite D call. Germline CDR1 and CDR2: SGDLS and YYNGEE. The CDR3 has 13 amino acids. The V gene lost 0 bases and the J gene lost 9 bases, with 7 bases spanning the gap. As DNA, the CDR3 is TGTGCCAGCAGCGTAGGTCCCGTTTCACCCCTCCACTTT. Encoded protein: CASSVGPVSPLHF. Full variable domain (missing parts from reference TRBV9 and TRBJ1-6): DSGVTQTPKHLITATGQRVTLRCSPRSGDLSVYWYQQSLDQGLQFLIQYYNGEERAKGNILERFSAQQFPDLHSELNLSSLELGDSALYFCASSVGPVSPLHFGNGTRLTVT.

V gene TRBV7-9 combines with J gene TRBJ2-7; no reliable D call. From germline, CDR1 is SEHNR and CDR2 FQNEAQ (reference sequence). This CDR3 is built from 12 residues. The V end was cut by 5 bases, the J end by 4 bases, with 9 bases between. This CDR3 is CASSATAYEQYF. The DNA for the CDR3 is TGTGCCAGCAGCGCTACGGCGTACGAGCAGTACTTC.

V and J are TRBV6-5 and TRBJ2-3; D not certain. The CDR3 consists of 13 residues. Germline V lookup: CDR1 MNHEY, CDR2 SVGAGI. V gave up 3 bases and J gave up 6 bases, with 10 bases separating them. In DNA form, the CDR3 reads TGTGCCAGCAGTTATAATCTCAGGGATACGCAGTATTTT. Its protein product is CASSYNLRDTQYF.

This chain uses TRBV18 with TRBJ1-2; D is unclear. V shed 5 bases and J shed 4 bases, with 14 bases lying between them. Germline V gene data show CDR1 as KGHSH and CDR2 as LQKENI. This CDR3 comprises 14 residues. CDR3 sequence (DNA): TGTGCCAGCTCAACTGATCAAAAGGGCTATGGCTACACCTTC. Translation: CASSTDQKGYGYTF.